These T cell receptor beta chains were read from a single sample in a study of cytomegalovirus exposure and HLA in healthy donors. Assay: immunoSEQ multiplex PCR; the TCRdb copy retains only in-frame clones and omits some. The sample shows some 190,000 clones, approximately 78% of them seen only once. Material for sequencing was PBMCs. The receptors shown here come from a male donor in good health and CMV-seronegative. CDR3s include the opening cysteine and the closing phenylalanine or tryptophan. The D gene is left open where the match is weak. Size is stated for part of the rows, as once, few or many counts, or as a class when the clone is expanded.

TRBV21-1	14	NA	NA	TRBJ1-1	CASSPTDLNTEAFF	TGTGCCAGCAGCCCGACAGATTTGAACACTGAAGCTTTCTTT
TRBV19	15	NA	NA	TRBJ1-1	CASSIDRQVNTEAFF	TGTGCCAGTAGTATAGATCGGCAGGTGAACACTGAAGCTTTCTTT
TRBV4-3	16	NA	NA	TRBJ1-1	CASSPRLGAGNTEAFF	TGCGCCAGCAGCCCCAGACTGGGGGCAGGGAACACTGAAGCTTTCTTT
TRBV7-2	14	NA	NA	TRBJ1-1	CASSFRGENTEAFF	TGTGCCAGCAGCTTCCGGGGGGAGAACACTGAAGCTTTCTTT
TRBV29-1	11	NA	NA	TRBJ1-2	CSTYQGLGYPF	TGCAGCACCTATCAGGGGCTCGGCTACCCCTTC
TRBV6-5	10	TRBD2	NA	TRBJ2-5	CASGGGAQYF	TGTGCCAGCGGTGGGGGGGCCCAGTACTTC
TRBV7-9	14	NA	NA	TRBJ1-1	CASSLDGGNTEAFF	TGTGCCAGCAGCTTAGACGGGGGGAACACTGAAGCTTTCTTT
TRBV6-1	14	TRBD1	once	TRBJ2-1	CASTGTGGTGEQFF	TGTGCCAGCACTGGGACAGGGGGGACGGGAGAGCAGTTCTTC
TRBV7-2	13	TRBD2	NA	TRBJ2-1	CASSQLAVNEQFF	TGTGCCAGCAGCCAGCTAGCGGTCAATGAGCAGTTCTTC
TRBV2	16	NA	NA	TRBJ2-2	CASSERGTLNTGELFF	TGTGCCAGCAGTGAACGAGGGACACTGAACACCGGGGAGCTGTTTTTT
TRBV18	15	NA	NA	TRBJ1-6	CASSPRTAYNSPLHF	TGTGCCAGCTCACCCCGGACAGCTTATAATTCACCCCTCCACTTT
TRBV7-6	17	TRBD1	NA	TRBJ2-1	CASSLEPRTGSYNEQFF	TGTGCCAGCAGCTTAGAACCTAGGACAGGGTCCTACAATGAGCAGTTCTTC
TRBV14	14	TRBD1	once	TRBJ1-2	CASSQADRAYGYTF	TGTGCCAGCAGCCAAGCCGACAGGGCGTATGGCTACACCTTC
TRBV7-9	16	NA	NA	TRBJ1-4	CSSSQWEAATNEKLFF	TGTTCCAGCAGCCAATGGGAGGCGGCAACTAATGAAAAACTGTTTTTT
TRBV29-1	12	NA	NA	TRBJ2-7	CSVEQDSYEQYF	TGCAGCGTTGAACAGGACAGCTACGAGCAGTACTTC
TRBV5-8	13	NA	NA	TRBJ2-5	CASSPRTEETQYF	TGTGCCAGCAGCCCTAGGACAGAAGAGACCCAGTACTTC
TRBV9	16	TRBD2	NA	TRBJ2-3	CASSVRASGRADTQYF	TGTGCCAGCAGCGTCAGAGCTAGCGGGAGGGCAGATACGCAGTATTTT
TRBV14	19	TRBD1	NA	TRBJ2-3	CASSLNIVGGGQGLDTQYF	TGTGCCAGCAGCCTGAACATAGTGGGCGGGGGACAGGGGTTAGATACGCAGTATTTT
TRBV5-1	19	TRBD2	NA	TRBJ2-5	CASSLEGAGGLLYQETQYF	TGCGCCAGCAGCTTGGAGGGAGCGGGGGGACTATTGTACCAAGAGACCCAGTACTTC
TRBV6-5	14	NA	NA	TRBJ1-4	CASSYSVADEKLFF	TGTGCCAGCAGTTACAGCGTCGCGGATGAAAAACTGTTTTTT
TRBV30	11	NA	NA	TRBJ1-2	CAWSVSGSYTF	TGTGCCTGGAGTGTTTCAGGAAGCTACACCTTC
TRBV28	13	TRBD2	NA	TRBJ2-7	CASSFAGGNEQYF	TGTGCCAGCAGTTTTGCGGGGGGTAACGAGCAGTACTTC
TRBV6-1	17	TRBD1	few	TRBJ1-4	CASSDPGQGWANEKLFF	TGTGCCAGCAGTGATCCGGGACAGGGCTGGGCTAATGAAAAACTGTTTTTT
TRBV29-1	13	TRBD2	NA	TRBJ2-3	CSVVAREADTQYF	TGCAGCGTTGTGGCGCGGGAGGCAGATACGCAGTATTTT
TRBV4-3	16	TRBD2	NA	TRBJ2-7	CASSQETSGSYYEQYF	TGCGCCAGCAGCCAAGAAACGAGCGGGAGTTACTACGAGCAGTACTTC
TRBV6-1	18	TRBD1	NA	TRBJ2-1	CASSDQGATTKAYNEQFF	TGTGCCAGCAGTGATCAGGGGGCCACCACCAAGGCTTACAATGAGCAGTTCTTC
TRBV7-8	15	NA	NA	TRBJ1-5	CASSLAKGKGQPQHF	TGTGCCAGCAGCTTAGCGAAGGGGAAAGGTCAGCCCCAGCATTTT
TRBV2	15	NA	few	TRBJ1-5	CASSELGGPNQPQHF	TGTGCCAGCAGTGAGCTCGGGGGACCTAATCAGCCCCAGCATTTT
TRBV5-6	14	NA	NA	TRBJ1-2	CASSFPQGYYGYTF	TGTGCCAGCAGCTTTCCTCAGGGGTACTATGGCTACACCTTC
TRBV4-2	15	TRBD2	NA	TRBJ2-7	CASSQGSGISYEQYF	TGTGCCAGCAGCCAAGGTAGCGGGATCTCCTACGAGCAGTACTTC
TRBV6-6	15	NA	NA	TRBJ1-5	CASSYSPGAPLSQHF	TGTGCCAGCAGTTACTCTCCAGGGGCGCCGCTTTCCCAGCATTTT
TRBV28	17	TRBD2	NA	TRBJ2-1	CASSFPPLAGSYNEQFF	TGTGCCAGCAGTTTCCCGCCTCTAGCGGGCTCCTACAATGAGCAGTTCTTC
TRBV6-4	14	NA	few	TRBJ1-1	CASSQEHMNTEAFF	TGTGCCAGCAGTCAAGAACACATGAACACTGAAGCTTTCTTT
TRBV7-6	14	NA	NA	TRBJ2-7	CASSLGTGSYEQYF	TGTGCCAGCAGCTTAGGTACAGGGAGCTACGAGCAGTACTTC
TRBV28	18	TRBD2	NA	TRBJ2-3	CASSHGTSGRAEADTQYF	TGTGCCAGCAGCCATGGGACTAGCGGGAGGGCCGAGGCAGATACGCAGTATTTT
TRBV5-4	12	NA	NA	TRBJ1-2	CASSGGGEGYTF	TGTGCCAGCAGCGGCGGCGGGGAAGGCTACACCTTC
TRBV9	16	NA	NA	TRBJ2-1	CASSAGAGGSYNEQFF	TGTGCCAGCAGCGCAGGGGCAGGAGGCTCCTACAATGAGCAGTTCTTC
TRBV7-9	15	NA	NA	TRBJ2-7	CASSLERVSSYEQYF	TGTGCCAGCAGCTTAGAGCGGGTTAGCTCCTACGAGCAGTACTTC